The 31 T cell receptor beta chains given below trace back to one sample, sequenced in a study of glioma-infiltrating T cells. The iRepertoire nested amplicon-rescue multiplex PCR amplified TCR alpha and beta CDR3s from RNA. TCRdb re-called the multiplex PCR reads through MiXCR, storing one row per CDR3 protein. In the table there are approximately 130,000 distinct CDR3 sequences, around 23% of which are singletons. The specimen was glioma tissue, nonneoplastic brain tissue, or PBMCs (not recorded which). Receptors were obtained from a human donor with low-grade glioma or glioblastoma, undergoing nonglioma brain surgery, or in good health (not recorded which).

This sequence joins TRBV29-1 and TRBJ2-3, with D unclear. Deletions cut 2 bases from V and 0 bases from J, with 9 bases between. CDR1 SQVTM and CDR2 ANQGSEA come from the germline V gene. The CDR3 extends over 14 amino acids. This CDR3 reads CSVEPNTSTDTQYF. The DNA for the CDR3 is TGCAGCGTTGAACCAAACACCAGCACAGATACGCAGTATTTT.

In its sample, this clonotype was seen many times. The junction departs from the called germline gene at one end, perhaps through a read error. V usage is TRBV28 and J usage is TRBJ2-2, with D unresolved. The germline CDR1 and CDR2 sequences are MDHEN and SYDVKM. The CDR3 has 15 amino acids. CDR3 sequence (DNA): TGTGCCAGCAGTCCCCCCGTGTTGAACCCCGGGGAGCTGTTTTTT. This translates into CASSPPVLNPGELFF.

The J gene is TRBJ1-2, the V gene TRBV7-3; D call uncertain. Germline CDR1 SGHTA, CDR2 FQGTGA. Trimming removed 5 bases from V and 6 bases from J, with 16 bases in between. This CDR3 is built from 14 residues. In nucleotides, the CDR3 is TGTGCCAGCAGCCTTACTGAGTCCCGGGATGGCTACACCTTC. Translating gives CASSLTESRDGYTF.

Notes on this clonotype: Possible read error: a much larger clone is one base away. The chain joins TRBV24-1 to TRBJ2-3; TRBD1 is a possible D gene (6 bases). Per the germline V gene, CDR1 is KGHDR and CDR2 is SFDVKD. The CDR3 runs 16 residues. CDR3 sequence (DNA): TGTGCCAACAGTGAAGGACAGCACGAAAGCACAGATACGCAGTATTTT. This codes for CANSEGQHESTDTQYF.

This clonotype showed up just a few times. The rearrangement links TRBV28 to TRBJ2-3; D is undetermined. Trimming pared 7 bases from V and 4 bases from J, leaving 15 bases between. The CDR3 length is 14 residues. Germline V lookup: CDR1 MDHEN, CDR2 SYDVKM. Here the CDR3 DNA reads TGTGCCAGCACCCAACCTGTGTTGTCAGATACGCAGTATTTT. It is translated as CASTQPVLSDTQYF.

CDR3 amino acids: CASGQGDYEQYV. CDR3 DNA: TGTGCCAGCGGGCAGGGAGACTACGAGCAGTACGTC. This rearrangement joins TRBV28 to TRBJ2-7, with D perhaps being TRBD1 or TRBD2 (5 bases each). CDR1 is MDHEN, CDR2 SYDVKM, per germline. Trimming cost V 8 bases and J 3 bases, with 11 bases left between them. This CDR3 is 12 amino acids long.

The V gene is TRBV20-1, the J gene TRBJ2-3, with 9 nucleotides matching TRBD2. CDR3 length equals 14 residues. Germline trimming cut 5 bases from V and 1 base from J; bases unmatched to any gene: 4. Germline V gene data show CDR1 as DFQATT and CDR2 as SNEGSKA (reference sequence). CDR3 DNA sequence: TGCAGTGCTGCGGAGCGGGGGGGCACAGATACGCAGTATTTT. It encodes CSAAERGGTDTQYF.

V and J are TRBV3-1 and TRBJ2-5, with D hard to call. CDR1 and CDR2 (germline): LGHDT, YNNKEL (reference sequence). V lost 4 bases and J 5 bases, leaving 20 bases between the germline ends. The CDR3 covers 16 residues. CDR3 in DNA: TGTGCCAGCAGCCGGCCCCGCGCTCGCGCTCTGGAGACCCAGTACTTC. It encodes CASSRPRARALETQYF.

This clonotype was counted ten times or more. The rearrangement links TRBV20-1 to TRBJ1-3; D uncertain. The V gene's germline CDR1 is DFQATT and CDR2 SNEGSKA (reference sequence). The CDR3 is 14 residues long. V was pared by 0 bases and J by 4 bases, with 10 bases between. CDR3 DNA: TGCAGTGCTAGAGATAGGGTACTAGGAAACACCATATATTTT. Residues: CSARDRVLGNTIYF.

This clonotype has just a few counts. The chain recombines TRBV6-1 with TRBJ2-1, with TRBD1 matching 9 bases. Unmatched junction bases numbered 17, after V lost 8 bases and J lost 6 bases. The germline gives CDR1 MNHNS, CDR2 SASEGT. The CDR3 runs to 17 residues. CDR3 protein: CASRTSPGTGIGNEQFF. The CDR3 DNA sequence: TGTGCCAGCCGAACTAGCCCCGGGACAGGGATAGGCAATGAGCAGTTCTTC.

This clonotype came up a few times. The gene calls are TRBV7-3 and TRBJ2-1; TRBD2 agrees at 10 bases. CDR1 is SGHTA, CDR2 FQGTGA, per germline. CDR3 length: 16 residues. V shed 4 bases and J 5 bases; nucleotides not matched to a gene: 8. As DNA, the CDR3 is TGTGCCAGCAGCTGGACAGCGGGGGGGCCCGACAATGAGCAGTTCTTC. Residues: CASSWTAGGPDNEQFF.

The chain uses TRBV27 and TRBJ1-2, with TRBD1 identical over 8 bases. The CDR3 extends over 17 amino acids. Germline trimming cut 6 bases from V and 6 bases from J; bases unmatched to any gene: 18. Germline lookup yields CDR1 MNHEY and CDR2 SMNVEV (reference sequence). This CDR3 is CASSALTKTGEGNGYTF. CDR3 nucleotides: TGTGCCAGCAGCGCCCTGACCAAGACAGGGGAGGGCAATGGCTACACCTTC.

This clonotype occurred many times. This chain connects TRBV6-6 to TRBJ1-6; the D gene is possibly TRBD1 (6 bases). The CDR3 sequence is 17 residues long. From germline, CDR1 is MNHNY and CDR2 SVGAGI (reference sequence). V gave up 0 bases and J gave up 9 bases, with 18 bases separating them. The CDR3 is CASSYSNIGLQGSPLHF. Here the CDR3 DNA reads TGTGCCAGCAGTTACTCGAACATTGGCCTACAGGGTTCACCCCTCCACTTT.

This chain uses TRBV20-1 with TRBJ2-3; TRBD2 aligns across 14 bases. The CDR3 runs to 17 residues. Trimming at V came to 6 bases and at J to 6 bases, leaving 14 bases not matched to a gene. CDR1 is DFQATT, CDR2 SNEGSKA, per germline (reference sequence). The CDR3 bases are TGCAGTGCAAGACCCTTGACTAGCGGGGGGGCTACGGATACGCAGTATTTT. Its protein is CSARPLTSGGATDTQYF.

This clonotype showed up just a few times. The CDR3 end shows no conserved phenylalanine or tryptophan, and so a read error is likely. This chain links TRBV27 with TRBJ2-5; D is perhaps TRBD1 (6 bases). V lost 6 bases and J 9 bases, leaving 23 bases between the germline ends. The CDR3 consists of 15 residues. CDR1 and CDR2 (germline): MNHEY, SMNVEV (reference sequence). This chain's CDR3 is CASSPAGVPKRAQYL. The DNA of the CDR3 is TGTGCCAGCAGCCCCGCAGGGGTACCTAAGAGGGCCCAGTACCTC.

This clonotype was counted a few times. A much larger clone sits a single nucleotide away, making a read error possible. The rearrangement joins TRBV6-6 to TRBJ2-7; tentatively, D is TRBD1 or TRBD2 (5 bases each). The CDR3 runs to 13 residues. Germline loops: CDR1 MNHNY, CDR2 SVGAGI (reference sequence). Trimming left V 0 bases short and J 3 bases short, with 6 bases between. In nucleotides, the CDR3 is TGTGCCAGCAGTTACTCGAGGGGCTACGAGCAGTACGTC. This encodes CASSYSRGYEQYV.

V usage is TRBV11-2 and J usage is TRBJ2-3; TRBD2 aligns across 8 bases. J gave up 6 bases and V 7 bases, and 6 bases lay outside the gene matches. The CDR3 spans 13 residues. CDR1 and CDR2 (germline): SGHAT, FQNNGV. The CDR3 loop reads CASKRVAGDTQYF. CDR3 nucleotide sequence: TGTGCCAGCAAACGCGTAGCGGGGGATACGCAGTATTTT.

This clonotype was counted many times. The chain uses TRBV6-1 and TRBJ1-1; D unclear. In germline, CDR1 is MNHNS, CDR2 SASEGT. Trimming removed 7 bases at V and 7 bases at J, with 13 bases between. This CDR3 comprises 12 residues. The CDR3 DNA reads as TGTGCCAGCACCCAATCACCCAGTGAAGCTTTCTTT. Amino acids: CASTQSPSEAFF.

This clonotype was detected many times. The chain carries TRBV6-1 and TRBJ2-7; 8 bases line up with TRBD1. This CDR3 contains 14 residues. V lost 4 bases, J lost 1 base, and 3 bases stayed unmatched. Germline lookup yields CDR1 MNHNS and CDR2 SASEGT. CDR3: CASSGWDRSYEQYV. The CDR3 coding sequence is TGTGCCAGCAGTGGCTGGGACAGGTCCTACGAGCAGTACGTC.

The CDR3 bases are TGTGCCAGCAGGGCCAGCTCCTACAATGAGCAGTTCTTC. Residues: CASRASSYNEQFF. The rearrangement uses TRBV27 and TRBJ2-1; unclear D gene. Per the germline V gene, CDR1 is MNHEY and CDR2 is SMNVEV (reference sequence). This CDR3 has 13 residues. The V and J ends lost 6 bases and 0 bases respectively, with 6 bases between them.

Note on this clonotype: Mismatch with germline at one junction end may stem from a read error. V and J are TRBV20-1 and TRBJ1-6; D is possibly TRBD1 (6 bases). Germline V gene lookup returns CDR1 DFQATT and CDR2 SNEGSKA (reference sequence). This CDR3 has 15 amino acids. In DNA, the CDR3 is TGCAGTGCTAGAGATGGGGGCTCCTATAAGTCACCCCTCCACTTT. Translating it yields CSARDGGSYKSPLHF.

This clonotype was found many times. The genes are TRBV27 and TRBJ1-5; 9 bases line up with TRBD1. This CDR3 spans 16 amino acids. V lost 6 bases and J lost 2; bases outside the gene matches: 8. CDR1 and CDR2 (germline): MNHEY, SMNVEV (reference sequence). CDR3 DNA: TGTGCCAGCAGACGGAGGACAGGGGCAGGCAATCAGCCCCAGCATTTT. This codes for CASRRRTGAGNQPQHF.

Comment on this clonotype: This may arise from a read error, as a much more abundant clone is one base away. CDR3 nucleotide sequence: TGCAGTGCAGAGGGGACAGAGGTCAATGAGCAGTTCTTC. It codes for CSAEGTEVNEQFF. The rearrangement uses TRBV20-1 and TRBJ2-1; 7 positions match TRBD1. V shed 6 bases and J 6 bases; nucleotides not matched to a gene: 8. The CDR3 extends over 13 amino acids. In germline, CDR1 is DFQATT, CDR2 SNEGSKA (reference sequence).

CDR3 amino acids: CASSPTVGQGRGNEQFF. CDR3 nucleotides: TGCGCCAGCAGCCCCACGGTGGGACAGGGAAGGGGCAATGAGCAGTTCTTC. J is TRBJ2-1 and V is TRBV4-1; TRBD1 agrees at 9 bases. Trimming cost V 4 bases and J 6 bases; bases outside gene matches: 13. The CDR3 length is 17 residues. CDR1 and CDR2 (germline): MGHRA, YSYEKL.

The CDR3 is CSARVSSGGPDTQYF. Here the CDR3 DNA reads TGCAGTGCTAGAGTTAGTAGCGGGGGCCCGGATACGCAGTATTTT. The V call is TRBV20-1, the J call TRBJ2-3, with 9 bases matching TRBD2. V trimming: 1 base; J trimming: 6 bases; junction bases outside the gene matches: 8. The CDR3 runs to 15 residues. Germline assignment: CDR1 DFQATT and CDR2 SNEGSKA (reference sequence).

This clonotype was seen many times. The V and J genes are TRBV2 and TRBJ2-1; TRBD2 matches at 10 bases. The CDR3 has 17 residues. V was clipped by 3 bases and J by 7 bases; unmatched bases: 12. Looked up from germline, CDR1 is SNHLY and CDR2 is FYNNEI. This chain's CDR3 is CASSDPRTSGESNEQFF. CDR3 DNA sequence: TGTGCCAGCAGTGACCCCCGTACTAGCGGGGAGAGTAATGAGCAGTTCTTC.

The chain couples TRBV3-1 to TRBJ2-7; tentative D call: TRBD1 (5 bases). V was cut by 3 bases and J by 4 bases, with 10 bases left in between. The CDR3 loop spans 13 amino acids. The germline V gene has CDR1 LGHDT and CDR2 YNNKEL (reference sequence). CDR3 DNA: TGTGCCAGCAGCCATGGTAGGGGATACGAGCAGTACGTC. Its translation: CASSHGRGYEQYV.

The sample holds many counts of this clonotype. The rearrangement joins TRBV28 to TRBJ1-2, with D possibly being TRBD1 (6 bases). Germline lookup yields CDR1 MDHEN and CDR2 SYDVKM. The V gene lost 4 bases and the J gene lost 4 bases, with 16 bases spanning the gap. CDR3 length equals 15 residues. CDR3 nucleotides: TGTGCCAGCAGTTCCTCAGGGGAAGCTCTCTATGGCTACACCTTC. It codes for CASSSSGEALYGYTF.

At least ten counts were recorded for this clonotype. The J gene is TRBJ2-3, the V gene TRBV7-2; D may correspond to TRBD1 or TRBD2 (6 bases each). Germline loops: CDR1 SGHTA, CDR2 FQGNSA. V was pared by 7 bases and J by 3 bases, with 14 bases between. The CDR3 runs to 14 residues. Here the CDR3 reads CASKKRGETDTQYF. The CDR3 nucleotides read TGTGCCAGCAAAAAGAGGGGGGAGACAGATACGCAGTATTTT.

This clonotype was seen only a few times. The gene calls are TRBV11-3 and TRBJ2-2; D is unclear. Germline V lookup: CDR1 SGHNT, CDR2 YENEEA. The CDR3 runs 13 residues. The V end lost 6 bases, the J end lost 4 bases, and 9 bases lay between the germline ends. Here the CDR3 reads CASRRTGTGELFF. The CDR3 coding sequence is TGTGCCAGCAGGAGGACGGGCACCGGGGAGCTGTTTTTT.

This clonotype occurred many times. The CDR3 protein is CASRRTSGAQETQYF. The CDR3 nucleotides read TGTGCCAGCAGGCGGACTAGCGGGGCCCAAGAGACCCAGTACTTC. The rearrangement links TRBV7-2 to TRBJ2-5; 12 positions match TRBD2. V shed 6 bases and J 1 base; nucleotides not matched to a gene: 3. The germline CDR1 and CDR2 sequences are SGHTA and FQGNSA. The CDR3 contains 15 residues.